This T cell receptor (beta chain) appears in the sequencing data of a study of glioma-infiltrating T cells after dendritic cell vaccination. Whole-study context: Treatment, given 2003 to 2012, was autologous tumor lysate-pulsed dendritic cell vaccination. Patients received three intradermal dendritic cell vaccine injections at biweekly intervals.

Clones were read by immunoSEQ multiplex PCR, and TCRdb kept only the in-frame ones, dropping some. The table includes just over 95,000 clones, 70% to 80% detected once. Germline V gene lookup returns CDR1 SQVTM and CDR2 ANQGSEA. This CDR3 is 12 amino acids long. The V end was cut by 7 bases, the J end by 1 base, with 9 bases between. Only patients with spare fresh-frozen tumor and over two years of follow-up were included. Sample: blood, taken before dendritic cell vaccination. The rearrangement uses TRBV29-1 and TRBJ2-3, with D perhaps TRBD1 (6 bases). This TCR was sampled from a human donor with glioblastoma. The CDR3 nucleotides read TGCAGCGCCAGACAGGGCACAGATACGCAGTATTTT. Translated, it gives CSARQGTDTQYF.